This entry lists 5 T cell receptor beta chains sequenced from one sample in a study of beta chain features in type 1 diabetes. Expressed TCRB transcripts were sequenced because the entire RNA isolate underwent reverse transcription. Profiled with immunoSEQ multiplex PCR; TCRdb holds only in-frame clones, not every one. This sample carries about 900,000 clones, roughly 15% of them seen once, and the ten largest clones take about 0.025%. The sample consisted of naive CD4+ T cells from blood. Receptors originate from a woman aged 18-29 years in good health.

This clone was counted a few times. The chain recombines TRBV4-2 with TRBJ2-3; D remains ambiguous. CDR1 and CDR2 (germline): LGHNA, YNFKEQ. V was clipped by 0 bases and J by 2 bases, with 12 bases between them. The CDR3 has 16 amino acids. The DNA for the CDR3 is TGTGCCAGCAGCCAAGAGGTCCGATCTCCCACAGATACGCAGTATTTT. Translation: CASSQEVRSPTDTQYF.

This clone was detected a few times. This chain links TRBV7-2 with TRBJ2-2, with 7 positions matching TRBD2. In germline, CDR1 is SGHTA, CDR2 FQGNSA. This CDR3 region has 15 residues. V was pared by 3 bases and J by 7 bases, with 8 bases of the junction left unmatched. The CDR3 spells CASSFTTSRSGELFF. The CDR3 coding sequence is TGTGCCAGCAGCTTCACGACTAGCCGGAGCGGGGAGCTGTTTTTT.

This clone was found a few times. This chain uses TRBV27 with TRBJ1-1; D might be TRBD1 (6 bases). From germline, CDR1 is MNHEY and CDR2 SMNVEV (reference sequence). Trimming took 5 bases from V and 6 from J, leaving 16 bases between them. The CDR3 runs to 14 residues. The CDR3: CASSPVYTGSEAFF. For the CDR3, the DNA is TGTGCCAGCAGTCCGGTCTACACAGGGTCTGAAGCTTTCTTT.

This chain joins TRBV4-3 and TRBJ2-3; a possible D gene is TRBD2 (6 bases). V lost 0 bases and J 2 bases, leaving 15 bases between the germline ends. The CDR3 contains 17 residues. Germline assignment: CDR1 LGHNA and CDR2 YSLEER. The CDR3 nucleotides are TGCGCCAGCAGCCAAGATGCACTCGGGGGTTACACAGATACGCAGTATTTT. Amino acids: CASSQDALGGYTDTQYF.

This chain uses TRBV9 with TRBJ1-5; 8 nucleotides agree with TRBD1. With 2 bases clipped from V and 6 bases from J, the junction kept 7 bases outside the gene matches. The CDR3 length is 15 residues. The germline CDR1 and CDR2 sequences are SGDLS and YYNGEE. The CDR3 DNA reads TGTGCCAGCAGCGTCGGCGCAGGGGGCTTTCAGCCCCAGCATTTT. This translates into CASSVGAGGFQPQHF.